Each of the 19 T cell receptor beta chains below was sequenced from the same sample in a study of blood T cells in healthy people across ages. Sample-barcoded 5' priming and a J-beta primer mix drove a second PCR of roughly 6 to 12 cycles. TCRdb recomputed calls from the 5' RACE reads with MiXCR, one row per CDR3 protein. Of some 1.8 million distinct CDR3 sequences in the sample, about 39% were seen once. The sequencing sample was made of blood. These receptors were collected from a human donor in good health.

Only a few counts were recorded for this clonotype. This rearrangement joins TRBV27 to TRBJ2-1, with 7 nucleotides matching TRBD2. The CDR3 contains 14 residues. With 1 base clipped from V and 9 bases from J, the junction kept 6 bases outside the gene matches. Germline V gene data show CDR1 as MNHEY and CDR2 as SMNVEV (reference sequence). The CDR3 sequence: CASSLLGGRREQFF. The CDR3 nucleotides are TGTGCCAGCAGTTTATTAGGCGGGAGACGTGAGCAGTTCTTC.

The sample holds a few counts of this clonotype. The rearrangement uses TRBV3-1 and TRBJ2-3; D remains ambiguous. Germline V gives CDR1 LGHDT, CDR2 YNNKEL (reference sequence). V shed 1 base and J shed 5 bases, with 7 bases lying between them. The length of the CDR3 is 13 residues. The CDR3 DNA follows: TGTGCCAGCAGCCAAGGTTCTATAGATACGCAGTATTTT. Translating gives CASSQGSIDTQYF.

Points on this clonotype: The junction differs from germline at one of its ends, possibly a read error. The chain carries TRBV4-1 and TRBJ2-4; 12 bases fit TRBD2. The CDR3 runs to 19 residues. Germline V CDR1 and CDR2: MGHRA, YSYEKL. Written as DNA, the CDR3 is TGCGCCAGCAGTCAAGATGATCGCCTAGCGGGGGGGTTTTCCTACGAGCGGTACTTC. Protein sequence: CASSQDDRLAGGFSYERYF.

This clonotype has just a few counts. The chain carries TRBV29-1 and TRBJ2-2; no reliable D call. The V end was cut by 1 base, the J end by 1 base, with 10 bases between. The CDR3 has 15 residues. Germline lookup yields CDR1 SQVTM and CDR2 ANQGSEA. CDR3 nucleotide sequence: TGCAGCGTTGAAGGCTCGTATGAGAACACCGGGGAGCTGTTTTTT. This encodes CSVEGSYENTGELFF.

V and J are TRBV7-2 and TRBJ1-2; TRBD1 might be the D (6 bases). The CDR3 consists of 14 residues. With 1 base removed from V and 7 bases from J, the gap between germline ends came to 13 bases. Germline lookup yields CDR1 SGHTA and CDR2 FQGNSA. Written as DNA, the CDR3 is TGTGCCAGCAGCTTAGTAGGGGGGCAGATTGGCTACACCTTC. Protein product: CASSLVGGQIGYTF.

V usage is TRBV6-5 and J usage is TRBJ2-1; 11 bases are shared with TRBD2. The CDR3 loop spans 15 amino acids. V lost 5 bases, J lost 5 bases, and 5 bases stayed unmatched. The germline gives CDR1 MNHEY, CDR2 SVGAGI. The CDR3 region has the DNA TGTGCCAGCAGTGAGACTAGCGGGGCAAACAATGAGCAGTTCTTC. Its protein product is CASSETSGANNEQFF.

The chain's CDR3 is CASSPTGKGNTEAFF. The CDR3 coding sequence is TGTGCCAGCAGCCCGACAGGGAAGGGTAACACTGAAGCTTTCTTT. V usage is TRBV7-3 and J usage is TRBJ1-1, with 7 positions matching TRBD1. With 5 bases clipped from V and 2 bases from J, the junction kept 8 bases outside the gene matches. Looked up from germline, CDR1 is SGHTA and CDR2 is FQGTGA. This CDR3 comprises 15 residues.

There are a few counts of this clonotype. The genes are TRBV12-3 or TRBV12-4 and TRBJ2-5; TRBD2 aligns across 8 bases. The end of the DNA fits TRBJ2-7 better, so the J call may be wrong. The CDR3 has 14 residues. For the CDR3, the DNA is TGTGCCAGCAGTTTAGGTAGCGGGGTCCACGAGCAGTACTTC. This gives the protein CASSLGSGVHEQYF.

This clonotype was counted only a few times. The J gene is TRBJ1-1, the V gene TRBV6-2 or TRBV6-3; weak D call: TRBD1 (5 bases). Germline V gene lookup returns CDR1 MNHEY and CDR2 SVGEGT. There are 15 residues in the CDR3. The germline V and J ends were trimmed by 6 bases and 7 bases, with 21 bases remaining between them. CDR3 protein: CASSPAGRGRFEAFF. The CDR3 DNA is TGTGCCAGCAGCCCCGCCGGGAGGGGCAGGTTTGAAGCTTTCTTT.

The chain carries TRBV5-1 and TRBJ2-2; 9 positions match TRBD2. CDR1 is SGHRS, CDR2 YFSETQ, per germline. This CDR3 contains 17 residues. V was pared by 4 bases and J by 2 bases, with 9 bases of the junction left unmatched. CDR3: CASSLDPAGGNTGELFF. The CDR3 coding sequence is TGCGCCAGCAGCCTGGATCCAGCGGGGGGAAACACCGGGGAGCTGTTTTTT.

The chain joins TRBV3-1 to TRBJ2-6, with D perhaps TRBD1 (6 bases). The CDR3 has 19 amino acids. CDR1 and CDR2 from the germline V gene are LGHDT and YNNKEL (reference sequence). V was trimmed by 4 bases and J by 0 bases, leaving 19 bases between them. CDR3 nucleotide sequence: TGTGCCAGCAGCCCCTCCCCCGGGACAACCTCCTCTGGGGCCAACGTCCTGACTTTC. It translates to CASSPSPGTTSSGANVLTF.

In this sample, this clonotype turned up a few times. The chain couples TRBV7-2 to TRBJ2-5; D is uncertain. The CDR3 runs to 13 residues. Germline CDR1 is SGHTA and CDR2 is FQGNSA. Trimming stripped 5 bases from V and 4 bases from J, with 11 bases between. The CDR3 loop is CASSTKVGETQYF. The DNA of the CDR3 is TGTGCCAGCAGCACTAAGGTGGGAGAGACCCAGTACTTC.

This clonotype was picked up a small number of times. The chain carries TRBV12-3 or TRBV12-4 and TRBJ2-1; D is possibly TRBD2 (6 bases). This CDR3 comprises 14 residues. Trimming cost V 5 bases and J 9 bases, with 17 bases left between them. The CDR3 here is CASSPVEGPGEQFF. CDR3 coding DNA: TGTGCCAGCAGTCCGGTGGAGGGGCCGGGTGAGCAGTTCTTC.

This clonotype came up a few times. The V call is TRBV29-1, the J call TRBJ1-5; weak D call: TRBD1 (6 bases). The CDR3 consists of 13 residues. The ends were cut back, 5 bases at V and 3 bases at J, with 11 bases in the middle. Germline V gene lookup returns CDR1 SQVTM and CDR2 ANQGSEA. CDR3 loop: CSVSSGVNQPQHF. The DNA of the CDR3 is TGCAGCGTTTCATCAGGGGTCAATCAGCCCCAGCATTTT.

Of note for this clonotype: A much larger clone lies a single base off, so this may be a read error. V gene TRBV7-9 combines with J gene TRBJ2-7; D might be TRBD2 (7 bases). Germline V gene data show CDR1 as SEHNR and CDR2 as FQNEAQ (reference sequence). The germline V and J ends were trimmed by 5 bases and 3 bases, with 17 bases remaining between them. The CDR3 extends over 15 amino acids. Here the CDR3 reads CASSPLVGGLYEQYF. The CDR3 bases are TGTGCCAGCAGCCCCCTAGTGGGGGGGCTCTACGAGCAGTACTTC. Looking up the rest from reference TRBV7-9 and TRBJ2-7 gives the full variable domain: DTGVSQNPRHKITKRGQNVTFRCDPISEHNRLYWYRQTLGQGPEFLTYFQNEAQLEKSRLLSDRFSAERPKGSFSTLEIQRTEQGDSAMYLCASSPLVGGLYEQYFGPGTRLTVT.

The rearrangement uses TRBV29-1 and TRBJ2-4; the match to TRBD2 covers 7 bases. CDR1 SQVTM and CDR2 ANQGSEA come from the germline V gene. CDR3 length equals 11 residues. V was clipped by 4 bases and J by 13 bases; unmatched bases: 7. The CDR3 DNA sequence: TGCAGCGTTGTTATGGCGGGGGAGCAGTACTTC. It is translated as CSVVMAGEQYF.

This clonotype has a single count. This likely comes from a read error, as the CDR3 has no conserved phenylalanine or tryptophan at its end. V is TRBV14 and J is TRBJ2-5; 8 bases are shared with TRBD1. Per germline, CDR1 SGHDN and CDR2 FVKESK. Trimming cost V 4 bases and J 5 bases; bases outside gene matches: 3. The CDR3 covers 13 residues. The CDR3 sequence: CASSPRQGETQYV. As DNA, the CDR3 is TGTGCCAGCAGCCCCCGACAGGGGGAGACCCAGTACGTC.

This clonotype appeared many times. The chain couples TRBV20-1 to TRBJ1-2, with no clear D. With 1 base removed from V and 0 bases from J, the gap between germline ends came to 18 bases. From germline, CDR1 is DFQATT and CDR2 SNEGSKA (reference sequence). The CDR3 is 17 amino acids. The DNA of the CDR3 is TGCAGTGCTAGAGGAGGCTCACAGCCTATGTCTAACTATGGCTACACCTTC. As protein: CSARGGSQPMSNYGYTF.

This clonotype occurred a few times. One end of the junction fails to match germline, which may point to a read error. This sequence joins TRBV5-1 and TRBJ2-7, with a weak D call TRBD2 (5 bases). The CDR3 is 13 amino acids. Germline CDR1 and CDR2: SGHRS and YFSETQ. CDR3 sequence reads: CASSLLSGETLYF. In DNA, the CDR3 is TGTGCCAGCAGTTTGCTATCCGGGGAGACCCTGTACTTC.